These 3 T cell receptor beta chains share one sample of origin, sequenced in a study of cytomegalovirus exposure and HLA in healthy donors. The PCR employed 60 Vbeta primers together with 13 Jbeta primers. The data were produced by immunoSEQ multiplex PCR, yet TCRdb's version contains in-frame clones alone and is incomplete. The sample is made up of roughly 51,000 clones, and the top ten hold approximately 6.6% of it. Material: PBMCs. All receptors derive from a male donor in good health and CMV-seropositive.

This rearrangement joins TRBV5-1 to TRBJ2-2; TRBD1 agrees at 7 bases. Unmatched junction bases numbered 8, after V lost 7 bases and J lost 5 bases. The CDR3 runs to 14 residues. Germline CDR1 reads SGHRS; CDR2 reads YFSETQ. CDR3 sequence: CASGRDSSTGELFF. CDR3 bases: TGCGCCAGCGGCCGGGACAGCTCGACCGGGGAGCTGTTTTTT.

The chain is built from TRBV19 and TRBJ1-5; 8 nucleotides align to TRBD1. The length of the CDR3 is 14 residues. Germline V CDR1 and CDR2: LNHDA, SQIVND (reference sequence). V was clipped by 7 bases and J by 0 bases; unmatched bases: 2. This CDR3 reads CASKTGDSNQPQHF. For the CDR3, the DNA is TGTGCCAGTAAGACAGGGGATAGCAATCAGCCCCAGCATTTT.

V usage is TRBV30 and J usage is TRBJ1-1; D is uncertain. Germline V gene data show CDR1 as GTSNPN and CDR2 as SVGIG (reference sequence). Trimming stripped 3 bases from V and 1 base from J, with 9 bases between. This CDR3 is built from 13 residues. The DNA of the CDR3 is TGTGCCTGGAGCCCAATTCCGAACACTGAAGCTTTCTTT. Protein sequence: CAWSPIPNTEAFF.